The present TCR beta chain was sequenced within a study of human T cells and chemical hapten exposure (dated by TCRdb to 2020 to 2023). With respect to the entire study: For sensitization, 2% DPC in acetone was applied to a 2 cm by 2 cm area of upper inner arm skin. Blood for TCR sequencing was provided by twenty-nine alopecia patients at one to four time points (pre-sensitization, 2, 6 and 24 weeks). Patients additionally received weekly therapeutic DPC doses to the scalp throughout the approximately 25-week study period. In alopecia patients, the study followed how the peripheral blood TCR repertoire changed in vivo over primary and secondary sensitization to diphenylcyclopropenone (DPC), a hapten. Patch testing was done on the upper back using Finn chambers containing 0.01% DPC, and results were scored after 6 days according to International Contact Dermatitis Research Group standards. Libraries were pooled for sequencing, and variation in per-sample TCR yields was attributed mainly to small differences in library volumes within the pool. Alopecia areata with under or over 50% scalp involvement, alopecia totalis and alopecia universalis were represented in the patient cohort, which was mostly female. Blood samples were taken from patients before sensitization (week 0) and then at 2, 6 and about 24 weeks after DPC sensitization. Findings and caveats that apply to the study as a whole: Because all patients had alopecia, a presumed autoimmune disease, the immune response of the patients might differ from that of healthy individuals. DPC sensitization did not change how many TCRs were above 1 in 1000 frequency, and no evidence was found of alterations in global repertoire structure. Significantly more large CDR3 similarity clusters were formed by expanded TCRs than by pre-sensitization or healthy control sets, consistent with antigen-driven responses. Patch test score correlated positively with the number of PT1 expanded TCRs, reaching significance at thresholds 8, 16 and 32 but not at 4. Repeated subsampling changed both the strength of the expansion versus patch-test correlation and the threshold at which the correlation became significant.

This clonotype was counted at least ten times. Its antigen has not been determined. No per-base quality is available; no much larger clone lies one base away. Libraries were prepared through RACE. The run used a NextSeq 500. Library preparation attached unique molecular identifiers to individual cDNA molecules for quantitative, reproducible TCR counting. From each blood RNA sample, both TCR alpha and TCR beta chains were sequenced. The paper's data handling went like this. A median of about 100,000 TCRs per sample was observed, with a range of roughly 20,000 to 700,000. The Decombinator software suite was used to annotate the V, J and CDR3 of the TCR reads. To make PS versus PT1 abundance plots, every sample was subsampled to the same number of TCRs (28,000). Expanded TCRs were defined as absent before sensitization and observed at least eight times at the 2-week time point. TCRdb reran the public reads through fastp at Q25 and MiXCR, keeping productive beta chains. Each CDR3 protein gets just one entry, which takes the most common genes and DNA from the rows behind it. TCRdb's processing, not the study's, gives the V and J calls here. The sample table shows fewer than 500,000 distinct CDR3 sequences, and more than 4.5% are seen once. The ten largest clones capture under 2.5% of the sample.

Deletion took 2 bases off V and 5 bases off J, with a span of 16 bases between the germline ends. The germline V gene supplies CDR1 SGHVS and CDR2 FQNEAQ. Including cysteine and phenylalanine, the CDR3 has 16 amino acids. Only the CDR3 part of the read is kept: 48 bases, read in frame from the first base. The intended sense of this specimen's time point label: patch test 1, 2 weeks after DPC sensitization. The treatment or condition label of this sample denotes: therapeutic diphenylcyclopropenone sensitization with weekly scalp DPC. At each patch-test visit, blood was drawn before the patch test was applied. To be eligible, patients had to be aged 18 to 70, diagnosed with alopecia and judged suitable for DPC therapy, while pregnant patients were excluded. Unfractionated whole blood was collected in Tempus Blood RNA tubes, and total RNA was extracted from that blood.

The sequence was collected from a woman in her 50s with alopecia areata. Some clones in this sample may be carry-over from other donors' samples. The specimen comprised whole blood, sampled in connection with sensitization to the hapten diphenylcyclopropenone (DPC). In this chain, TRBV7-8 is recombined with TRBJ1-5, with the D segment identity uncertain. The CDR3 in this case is CASSLSGSGIDQPQHF. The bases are TGTGCCAGCAGCTTAAGCGGGTCAGGTATCGATCAGCCCCAGCATTTT.